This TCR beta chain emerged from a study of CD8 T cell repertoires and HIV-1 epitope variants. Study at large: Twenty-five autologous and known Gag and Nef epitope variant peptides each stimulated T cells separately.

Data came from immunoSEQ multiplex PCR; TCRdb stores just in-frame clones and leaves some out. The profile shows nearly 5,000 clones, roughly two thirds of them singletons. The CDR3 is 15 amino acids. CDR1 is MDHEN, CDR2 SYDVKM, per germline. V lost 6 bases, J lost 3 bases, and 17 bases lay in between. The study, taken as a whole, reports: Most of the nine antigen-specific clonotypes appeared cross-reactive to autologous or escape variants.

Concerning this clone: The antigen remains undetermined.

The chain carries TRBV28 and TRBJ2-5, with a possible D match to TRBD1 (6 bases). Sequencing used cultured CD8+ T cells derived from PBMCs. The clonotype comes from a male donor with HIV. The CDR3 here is CASSSSKYREETQYF. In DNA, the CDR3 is TGTGCCAGCAGCTCATCCAAGTACAGGGAAGAGACCCAGTACTTC.